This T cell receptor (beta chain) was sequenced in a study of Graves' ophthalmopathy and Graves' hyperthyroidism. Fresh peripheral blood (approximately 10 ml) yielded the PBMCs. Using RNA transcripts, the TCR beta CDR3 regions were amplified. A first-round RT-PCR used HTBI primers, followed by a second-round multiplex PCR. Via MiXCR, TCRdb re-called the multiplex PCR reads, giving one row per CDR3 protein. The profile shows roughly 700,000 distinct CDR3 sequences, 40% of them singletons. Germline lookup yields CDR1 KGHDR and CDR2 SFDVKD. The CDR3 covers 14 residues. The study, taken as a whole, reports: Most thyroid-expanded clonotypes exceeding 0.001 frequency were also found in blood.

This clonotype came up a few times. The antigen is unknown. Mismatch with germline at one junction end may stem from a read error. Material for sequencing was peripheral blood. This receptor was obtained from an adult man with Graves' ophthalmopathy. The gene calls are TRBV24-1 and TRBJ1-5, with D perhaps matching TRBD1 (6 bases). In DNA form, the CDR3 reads TGTGCCAGCAGTTTATCGAGGGGGGGTCAGCCCCAGCATTTT. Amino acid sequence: CASSLSRGGQPQHF.